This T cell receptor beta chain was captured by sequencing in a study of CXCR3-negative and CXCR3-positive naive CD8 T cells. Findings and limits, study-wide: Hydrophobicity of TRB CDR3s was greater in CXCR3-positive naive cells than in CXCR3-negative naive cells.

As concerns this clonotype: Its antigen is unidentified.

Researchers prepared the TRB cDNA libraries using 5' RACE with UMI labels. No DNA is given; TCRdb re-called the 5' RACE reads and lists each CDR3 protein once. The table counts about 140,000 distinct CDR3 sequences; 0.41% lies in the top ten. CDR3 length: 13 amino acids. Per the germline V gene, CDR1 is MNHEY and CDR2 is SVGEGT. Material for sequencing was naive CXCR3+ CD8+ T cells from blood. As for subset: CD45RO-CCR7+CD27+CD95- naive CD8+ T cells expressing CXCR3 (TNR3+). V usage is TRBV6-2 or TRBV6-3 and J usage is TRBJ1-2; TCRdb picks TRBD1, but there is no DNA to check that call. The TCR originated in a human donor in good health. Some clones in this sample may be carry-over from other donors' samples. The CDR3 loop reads CASRTGVNYGYTF.